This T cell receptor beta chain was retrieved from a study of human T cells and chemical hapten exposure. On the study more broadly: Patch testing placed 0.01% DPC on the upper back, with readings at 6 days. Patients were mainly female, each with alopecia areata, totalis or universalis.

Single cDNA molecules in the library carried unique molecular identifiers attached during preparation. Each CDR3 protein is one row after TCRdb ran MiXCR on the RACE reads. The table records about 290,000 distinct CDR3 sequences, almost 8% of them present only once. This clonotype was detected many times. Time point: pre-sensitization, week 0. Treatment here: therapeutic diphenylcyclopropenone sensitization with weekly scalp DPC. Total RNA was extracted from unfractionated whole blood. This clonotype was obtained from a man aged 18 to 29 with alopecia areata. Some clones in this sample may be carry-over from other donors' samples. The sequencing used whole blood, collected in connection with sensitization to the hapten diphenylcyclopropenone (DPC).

DNA for the CDR3: TGTGCCAGCACCAGATCTTGGGACGGGTCAAGCAATCAGCCCCAGCATTTT. This encodes CASTRSWDGSSNQPQHF. This sequence joins TRBV6-5 and TRBJ1-5, with a tentative D call TRBD1 (5 bases). V lost 7 bases, J lost 1 base, and 20 bases lay in between. The CDR3 spans 17 residues. The germline gives CDR1 MNHEY, CDR2 SVGAGI.